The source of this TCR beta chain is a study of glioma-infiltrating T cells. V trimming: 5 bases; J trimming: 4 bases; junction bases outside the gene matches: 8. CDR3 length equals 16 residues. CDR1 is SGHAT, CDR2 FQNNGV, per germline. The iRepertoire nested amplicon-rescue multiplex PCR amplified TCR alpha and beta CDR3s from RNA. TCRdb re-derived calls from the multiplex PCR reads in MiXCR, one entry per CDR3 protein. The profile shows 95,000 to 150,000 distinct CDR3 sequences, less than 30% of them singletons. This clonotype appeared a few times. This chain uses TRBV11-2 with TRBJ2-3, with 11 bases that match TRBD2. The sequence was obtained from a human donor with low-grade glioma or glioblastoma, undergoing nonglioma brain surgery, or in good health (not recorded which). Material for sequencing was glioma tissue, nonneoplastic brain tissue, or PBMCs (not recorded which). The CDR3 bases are TGTGCCAGCAGCACTACCGGGACTAGCGGCCCAGATACGCAGTATTTT. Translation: CASSTTGTSGPDTQYF. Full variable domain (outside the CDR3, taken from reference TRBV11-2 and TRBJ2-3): EAGVAQSPRYKIIEKRQSVAFWCNPISGHATLYWYQQILGQGPKLLIQFQNNGVVDDSQLPKDRFSAERLKGVDSTLKIQPAKLEDSAVYLCASSTTGTSGPDTQYFGPGTRLTVL.